This T cell receptor beta chain appears in the sequencing data of a study of blood T cell repertoires in COVID-19. The overall study: Spain, Italy and the United States supplied samples that represented acute and convalescent COVID-19. In each case, the material was cDNA or gDNA derived from T cells, B-cell-depleted T cells, or PBMCs.

How the authors handled the data: Estimated nucleated cell counts came from reference gene primer amplification. TCRdb's copy holds only in-frame clones and misses some; the assay was immunoSEQ multiplex PCR. V, J and clone size were drawn from that table, and D and trimming were deduced from the DNA. The table shows 650,000 to 800,000 clones, with about 90% occurring only once. Germline V CDR1 and CDR2: LNHDA, SQIVND (reference sequence). V gave up 1 base and J gave up 7 bases, with 19 bases separating them. The CDR3 is 16 residues long. The sequence was obtained from a woman aged 18-30 years with acute or convalescent COVID-19. Sequencing was carried out using peripheral blood. The V and J genes are TRBV19 and TRBJ1-2; perhaps TRBD1 as D (5 bases). As DNA, the CDR3 is TGTGCCAGTAGTATAGGTTCCCCCGGCAGGGCAAGTGGCTACACCTTC. It is translated as CASSIGSPGRASGYTF.